Detailed here is one TCR beta chain. The CDR3 length is 13 residues. V was cut by 2 bases and J by 5 bases, with 10 bases left in between. Per the germline V gene, CDR1 is SGDLS and CDR2 is YYNGEE. The repertoire was sequenced with immunoSEQ multiplex PCR; TCRdb's copy has only in-frame clones and lacks some. This sample has 120,000 to 150,000 clones; 80% occur once, and the top ten carry over 10%. This specimen comes from a study of blood T cell repertoires in COVID-19. Study as a whole: The United States, Italy and Spain provided the acute and convalescent COVID-19 samples. T cells, B-cell-depleted T cells, or PBMCs provided the cDNA or gDNA that served as material.

This TCR was sampled from a man between 60 and 70 years old with active or convalescent COVID-19. Sequencing input: peripheral blood. This sequence joins TRBV9 and TRBJ1-1; D is perhaps TRBD1 (5 bases). For the CDR3, the DNA is TGTGCCAGCAGCGTGCAGGGAGGGACTGAAGCTTTCTTT. Encoded protein: CASSVQGGTEAFF.